This is a list of T cell receptor beta chains from one sample in a study of cytomegalovirus exposure and HLA in healthy donors. This table comes from immunoSEQ multiplex PCR, and its TCRdb copy is limited to in-frame clones, with some not included. Of 270,000 or so clones listed, 80% to 90% are singletons. Source material: PBMCs. The receptors shown here come from a man aged 40-49 years in good health and CMV-seropositive. The CDR3 runs from the conserved cysteine through the conserved F or W.

v_call | cdr3_aa
TRBV4-3 | CASSPGAVDTQYF
TRBV7-8 | CASRAGTGDAGELFF
TRBV28 | CASSSGQEREETQYF
TRBV27 | CASSLGGGRGNTEAFF
TRBV5-1 | CASSLDRGKVIQYF
TRBV27 | CASSFLGTGNQPQHF
TRBV18 | CASSQQGSGNTIYF
TRBV28 | CASSLLQGFSNQPQHF
TRBV5-4 | CASSPPSGRGTGELFF
TRBV1 | CTSSRAASGSRDTQYF
TRBV4-2 | CASRQDGGRAYEQYF
TRBV7-9 | CASSLGYREQETQYF
TRBV29-1 | CSVEPQLGQSTDTQYF
TRBV5-4 | CASSNRRINAPLHF
TRBV5-4 | CASSFTRQETQYF
TRBV9 | CASSVETGGAEQFF
TRBV5-1 | CASSVEGRGSYNEQFF
TRBV25-1 | CASSDGERLQETQYF
TRBV9 | CASSVDGLFGNTIYF
TRBV19 | CASSSTGDYLYEQYF
TRBV12-5 | CASGLSGGRNEQFF
TRBV6-5 | CASRLGLAGVYEQYF